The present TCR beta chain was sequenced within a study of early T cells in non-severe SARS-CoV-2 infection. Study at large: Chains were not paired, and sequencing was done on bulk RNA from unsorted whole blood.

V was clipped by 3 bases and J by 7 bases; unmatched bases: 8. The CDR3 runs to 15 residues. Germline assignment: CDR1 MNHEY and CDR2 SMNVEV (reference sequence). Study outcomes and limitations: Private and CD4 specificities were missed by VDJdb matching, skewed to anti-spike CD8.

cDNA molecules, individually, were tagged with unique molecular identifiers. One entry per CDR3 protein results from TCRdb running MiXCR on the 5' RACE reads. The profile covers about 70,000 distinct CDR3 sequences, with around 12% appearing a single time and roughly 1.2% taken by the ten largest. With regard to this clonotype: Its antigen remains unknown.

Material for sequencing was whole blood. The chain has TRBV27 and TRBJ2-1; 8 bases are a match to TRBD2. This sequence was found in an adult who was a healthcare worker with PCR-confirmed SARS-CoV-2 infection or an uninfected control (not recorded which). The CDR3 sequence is CASSFVVTSVNEQFF. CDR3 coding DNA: TGTGCCAGCAGTTTTGTGGTGACTAGCGTAAATGAGCAGTTCTTC.